Below are 22 T cell receptor beta chains sequenced from a single sample in a study of T-cell memory formation after mild COVID-19. Each CDR3 protein gets one entry after TCRdb re-called the 5' RACE reads with MiXCR. The sample lists roughly 380,000 distinct CDR3 sequences; 25% to 30% were seen once. Input material: PBMCs or a T cell subset sorted from them (not recorded which). The receptors originated from an adult woman who had mild COVID-19 (a few samples of this study predate the infection). Cell type and time point are not known.

This clonotype appeared a few times. This rearrangement joins TRBV5-1 to TRBJ2-5, with D perhaps TRBD1 (6 bases). V lost 4 bases to trimming and J lost 3 bases, with 10 bases between them. CDR3 length equals 13 residues. Germline-derived CDR1 and CDR2 are SGHRS and YFSETQ. CDR3 sequence (DNA): TGCGCCAGCAGCCAACAGGGTGAAGAGACCCAGTACTTC. It is translated as CASSQQGEETQYF.

This chain connects TRBV6-5 to TRBJ2-7; D call uncertain. The germline CDR1 and CDR2 sequences are MNHEY and SVGAGI. Trimming shortened V by 8 bases and J by 2 bases, and 10 bases separated the two germline ends. The CDR3 totals 12 residues. This chain's CDR3 is CASRRSAYEQYF. Here the CDR3 DNA reads TGTGCCAGCCGTCGGTCCGCCTACGAGCAGTACTTC.

The chain couples TRBV29-1 to TRBJ2-2; no clear D gene. Between the trimmed V and J ends, which lost 5 bases and 4 bases, there was a span of 8 bases. The CDR3 totals 12 residues. The germline V gene has CDR1 SQVTM and CDR2 ANQGSEA. CDR3 sequence: CSVIIITGELFF. The CDR3 DNA reads as TGCAGCGTTATCATCATCACCGGGGAGCTGTTTTTT.

Only a few counts were recorded for this clonotype. The chain recombines TRBV10-3 with TRBJ1-1, with TRBD1 matching 11 bases. The CDR3 is 15 residues long. V was pared by 6 bases and J by 1 base, with 4 bases of the junction left unmatched. Germline V gene sequence: CDR1 ENHRY, CDR2 SYGVKD. CDR3 residues: CAIRAGQGANTEAFF. DNA of the CDR3: TGTGCCATCAGGGCCGGACAGGGGGCGAACACTGAAGCTTTCTTT.

This clonotype was detected a few times. V usage is TRBV12-3 or TRBV12-4 and J usage is TRBJ1-1, with 9 bases matching TRBD1. The V and J ends lost 4 bases and 6 bases, in that order; junction bases with no gene match: 9. The CDR3 runs to 15 residues. The CDR3, as DNA: TGTGCCAGCAGTTCCGGGACAGGGTGGGTGGCTGAAGCTTTCTTT. Translating it yields CASSSGTGWVAEAFF.

This clonotype was observed a few times. The chain has TRBV5-4 and TRBJ2-5, with 7 bases aligning to TRBD1. The CDR3 consists of 14 residues. Germline V CDR1 and CDR2: SGHNT, YYREEE (reference sequence). J gave up 2 bases and V 2 bases, and 3 bases lay outside the gene matches. The CDR3, as DNA: TGTGCCAGCAGCTTTCGGGACAGACAAGAGACCCAGTACTTC. It specifies CASSFRDRQETQYF.

This clonotype was observed many times. The V call is TRBV29-1, the J call TRBJ1-1, with D maybe TRBD1 (5 bases). The CDR3 has 11 amino acids. Deletions cut 4 bases from V and 8 bases from J, with 11 bases between. Germline CDR1 is SQVTM and CDR2 is ANQGSEA. CDR3 DNA sequence: TGCAGCGTTGTTTGGGGGATCGAAGCTTTCTTT. Translating gives CSVVWGIEAFF.

The chain links TRBV24-1 to TRBJ2-6; D ambiguous. Germline V gene data show CDR1 as KGHDR and CDR2 as SFDVKD. The CDR3 runs to 15 residues. Trimming removed 6 bases at V and 2 bases at J, with 10 bases between. The CDR3 coding sequence is TGTGCCACCAGTCCCCGGGCAACTGGGGCCAACGTCCTGACTTTC. Its translation is CATSPRATGANVLTF.

This clonotype occurred a few times. The rearrangement uses TRBV23-1 and TRBJ2-7, with D maybe TRBD1 (6 bases). TRBV23-1 is noted as an ORF with a role that remains uncertain. CDR3 length equals 15 residues. Trimming took off 7 bases at V and 0 bases at J, with 16 bases between the two ends. The CDR3 is CASTPRGQFSYEQYF. The CDR3 DNA is TGCGCCAGCACCCCGAGAGGACAGTTCTCCTACGAGCAGTACTTC.

This clonotype occurred a few times. This chain uses TRBV29-1 with TRBJ2-3, with D unclear. The germline V gene encodes CDR1 SQVTM and CDR2 ANQGSEA. The CDR3 runs 11 residues. V dropped 1 base and J dropped 11 bases, with 10 bases sitting between them. The CDR3 protein is CSVEGLEGQYF. The DNA for the CDR3 is TGCAGCGTTGAAGGGTTGGAAGGGCAGTATTTT.

The J gene is TRBJ2-2, the V gene TRBV12-3 or TRBV12-4, with 9 nucleotides matching TRBD1. The CDR3 is 18 residues long. The J segment lost 4 bases and the V segment lost 7 bases, leaving 16 bases of the junction unmatched. The CDR3 loop is CASKYRTGAPLGTGELFF. The CDR3 DNA reads TGTGCCAGCAAGTACCGGACAGGGGCCCCCTTGGGCACCGGGGAGCTGTTTTTT.

This clonotype was counted once. This chain connects TRBV7-6 to TRBJ1-2, with D unclear. The CDR3 sequence is 14 residues long. Germline CDR1 SGHVS, CDR2 FNYEAQ. With 4 bases removed from V and 4 bases from J, the gap between germline ends came to 13 bases. DNA for the CDR3: TGTGCCAGCAGCTCCGGACCCCCGGGCTATGGCTACACCTTC. Translation: CASSSGPPGYGYTF.

This clonotype has only a few counts. One junction end does not reproduce the germline sequence, and a read error may be involved. This chain connects TRBV12-3 or TRBV12-4 to TRBJ2-1, with D possibly TRBD2 on 6 matching bases. The CDR3 totals 15 residues. CDR3 DNA: TGTGCCAGCAGTTTAGTCTGGCAGGGAGGCGAATTAAAACTCTTC. It encodes CASSLVWQGGELKLF.

This clonotype has only a few counts. V usage is TRBV4-3 and J usage is TRBJ2-3, with D unclear. Germline CDR1 and CDR2: LGHNA and YSLEER. V was pared by 0 bases and J by 2 bases, with 12 bases between. This CDR3 is 16 amino acids long. CDR3 nucleotides: TGCGCCAGCAGCCAAGATCTGGCCTCCTTCACAGATACGCAGTATTTT. Amino acid sequence: CASSQDLASFTDTQYF.

This clonotype appeared a few times. The rearrangement uses TRBV7-9 and TRBJ2-2; D may be TRBD2 (7 bases). CDR1 is SEHNR and CDR2 is FQNEAQ in the germline V gene (reference sequence). V lost 5 bases and J 11 bases, leaving 24 bases between the germline ends. The CDR3 sequence is 16 residues long. The DNA for the CDR3 is TGTGCCAGCAGCCCTATGGGGGGGCGCGGGTCGGTAGAGCTGTTTTTT. Protein product: CASSPMGGRGSVELFF.

This clonotype was observed a few times. The chain couples TRBV6-6 to TRBJ2-4, with unresolved D. Trimming took off 3 bases at V and 0 bases at J, with 9 bases between the two ends. In germline, CDR1 is MNHNY, CDR2 SVGAGI (reference sequence). CDR3 length: 15 residues. The CDR3 protein is CASSYSQRAKNIQYF. The CDR3 DNA reads as TGTGCCAGCAGTTATTCACAGAGAGCCAAAAACATTCAGTACTTC.

This clonotype has a handful of counts. The chain joins TRBV11-1 to TRBJ2-3; D is uncertain. The ends were cut back, 5 bases at V and 6 bases at J, with 12 bases in the middle. The CDR3 sequence is 13 residues long. The germline CDR1 and CDR2 sequences are SGHAT and FQDESV (reference sequence). The CDR3 reads CASSHPPADTQYF. CDR3 nucleotide sequence: TGTGCCAGCAGCCACCCTCCGGCGGATACGCAGTATTTT.

The chain links TRBV7-2 to TRBJ2-3; 8 bases fit TRBD2. The CDR3 runs to 16 residues. Germline V gene data show CDR1 as SGHTA and CDR2 as FQGNSA. Trimming at V came to 0 bases and at J to 1 base, leaving 3 bases not matched to a gene. The CDR3 DNA is TGTGCCAGCAGCTTAGCGACTAGCGTTGGCACAGATACGCAGTATTTT. This translates into CASSLATSVGTDTQYF.

This clonotype occurred a few times. The chain couples TRBV6-5 to TRBJ1-2; 10 bases are shared with TRBD1. The CDR3 extends over 15 amino acids. The J segment lost 6 bases and the V segment lost 2 bases, leaving 6 bases of the junction unmatched. Germline V gene data show CDR1 as MNHEY and CDR2 as SVGAGI. The CDR3 nucleotides read TGTGCCAGCAGTTACACCGGGACAGGGGTCGATGGCTACACCTTC. Protein: CASSYTGTGVDGYTF.

This clonotype has only a few counts. This chain joins TRBV5-1 and TRBJ1-2, with 10 bases lining up with TRBD1. Looked up from germline, CDR1 is SGHRS and CDR2 is YFSETQ. The CDR3 spans 15 residues. The J segment lost 3 bases and the V segment lost 4 bases, leaving 6 bases of the junction unmatched. CDR3 sequence (DNA): TGCGCCAGCAGCGAGGACAGGGGGAAACACTATGGCTACACCTTC. It translates to CASSEDRGKHYGYTF.

This clonotype was seen a few times. The chain carries TRBV7-9 and TRBJ2-4; D is perhaps TRBD1 (6 bases). The CDR3 runs 12 residues. The ends were cut back, 4 bases at V and 8 bases at J, with 9 bases in the middle. Germline lookup yields CDR1 SEHNR and CDR2 FQNEAQ (reference sequence). In nucleotides, the CDR3 is TGTGCCAGCAGCTCCCAGGGGCACATTCAGTACTTC. Encoded protein: CASSSQGHIQYF.

The chain carries TRBV18 and TRBJ2-7; D remains unclear. Germline assignment: CDR1 KGHSH and CDR2 LQKENI. This CDR3 spans 12 amino acids. Trimming removed 5 bases at V and 3 bases at J, with 8 bases between. For the CDR3, the DNA is TGTGCCAGCTCAGCTTCAGTCTACGAGCAGTACTTC. This sequence encodes CASSASVYEQYF.